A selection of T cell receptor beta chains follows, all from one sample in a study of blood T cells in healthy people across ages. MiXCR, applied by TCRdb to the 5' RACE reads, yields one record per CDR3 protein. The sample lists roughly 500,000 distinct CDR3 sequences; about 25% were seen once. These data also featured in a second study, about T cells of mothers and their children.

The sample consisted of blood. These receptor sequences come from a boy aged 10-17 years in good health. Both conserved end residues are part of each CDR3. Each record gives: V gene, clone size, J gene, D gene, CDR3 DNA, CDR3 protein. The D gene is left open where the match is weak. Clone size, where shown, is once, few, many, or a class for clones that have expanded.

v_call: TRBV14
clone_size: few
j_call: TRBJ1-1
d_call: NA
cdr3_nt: TGTGCCAGCAGCCAAGATCCGAAGAGGGGCCGGGTGAACACTGAAGCTTTCTTT
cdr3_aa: CASSQDPKRGRVNTEAFF

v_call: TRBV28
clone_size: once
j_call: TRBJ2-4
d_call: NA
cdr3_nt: TGTGCCAGCAGTTTGGGGCGGAGGGTGGCCAAAAACATTCAGTACTTC
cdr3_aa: CASSLGRRVAKNIQYF

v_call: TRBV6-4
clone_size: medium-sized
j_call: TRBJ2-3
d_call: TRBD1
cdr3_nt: TGTGCCAGCAGTGAAGGGACAGGGGGCGCAGATACGCAGTATTTT
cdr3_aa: CASSEGTGGADTQYF

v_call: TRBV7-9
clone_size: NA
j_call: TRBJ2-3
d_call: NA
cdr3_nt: TGTGCCAGCAGCTTAGAAGGGACACTACTGAGGGTGACGCAGTATTTT
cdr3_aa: CASSLEGTLLRVTQYF

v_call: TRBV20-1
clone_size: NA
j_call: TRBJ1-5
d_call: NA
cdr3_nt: TGCAGTGCTAGAGAAAGGCGGGGTCTAAGCAATCAGCCCCAGCATTTT
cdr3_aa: CSARERRGLSNQPQHF

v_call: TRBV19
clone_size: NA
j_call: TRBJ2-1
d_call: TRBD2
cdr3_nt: TGTGCCAGTAGTAAGGTACTAGCGGCGATTTACAATGAGCAGTTCTTC
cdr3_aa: CASSKVLAAIYNEQFF

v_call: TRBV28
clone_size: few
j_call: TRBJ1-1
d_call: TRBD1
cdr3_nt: TGTGCCAGCAGTTTATGCATCGTTGATGACAGGGGCGCTGACACTGAAGCTTTCTTT
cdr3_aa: CASSLCIVDDRGADTEAFF

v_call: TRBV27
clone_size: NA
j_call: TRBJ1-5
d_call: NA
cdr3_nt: TGTGCCAGCAGCTATCGGCCTCAGGGACAGCCCCAGCATTTT
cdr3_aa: CASSYRPQGQPQHF

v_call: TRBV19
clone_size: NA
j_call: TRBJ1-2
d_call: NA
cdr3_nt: TGTGCCAGTAGCCTATTCTGGCAGGGCGACTATGGCTACACCTTC
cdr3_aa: CASSLFWQGDYGYTF

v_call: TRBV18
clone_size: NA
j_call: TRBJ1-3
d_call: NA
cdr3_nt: TGTGCCAGCTCAACGGACCAGGGAACTGGAAACACCATATATTTT
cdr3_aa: CASSTDQGTGNTIYF

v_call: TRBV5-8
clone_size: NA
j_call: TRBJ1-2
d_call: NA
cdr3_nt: TGTGCCAGCACCCAGACCTATGGCTACACCTTC
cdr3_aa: CASTQTYGYTF

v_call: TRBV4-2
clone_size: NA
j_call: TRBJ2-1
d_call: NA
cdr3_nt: TGTGCCAGCAACCCAGATTTCTCCTACAATGAGCAGTTCTTC
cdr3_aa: CASNPDFSYNEQFF

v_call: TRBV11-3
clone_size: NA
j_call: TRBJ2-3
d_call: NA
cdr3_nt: TGTGCCAGCAGCCCTAGCGAGTGGGGCACAGATACGCAGTATTTT
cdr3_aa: CASSPSEWGTDTQYF

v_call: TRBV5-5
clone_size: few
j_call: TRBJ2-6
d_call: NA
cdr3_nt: TGTGCCAGCAGCTTCTTGACCTTGGCTTCTGGGGCCAACGTCCTGACTTTC
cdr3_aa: CASSFLTLASGANVLTF

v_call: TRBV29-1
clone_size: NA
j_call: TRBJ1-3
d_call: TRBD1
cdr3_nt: TGCAGCGTTGAAGATGGACAGGGCCCTGGAAACACCATATATTTT
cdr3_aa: CSVEDGQGPGNTIYF